Described below is a single T cell receptor beta chain sequence and its context. Antigen: not known. The source of the sample is a study of OX40 agonist ivuxolimab in advanced cancers. Across the whole study: It was ivuxolimab, an agonistic anti-OX40 (CD134) antibody, that patients were treated with.

The protocol was immunoSEQ multiplex PCR, while the TCRdb copy is restricted to in-frame clones and leaves out a portion. The sample carries under 150,000 clones, approximately 90% recorded once. General observations from the study: CD4+ and CD8+ blood T cells expanded clonally by week 6 at 0.1 to 3.0 mg/kg. Among T cells, CD8+ cells averaged more expanded clones than CD4+ cells.

This specimen was CD4+ or CD8+ T cells sorted from blood, taken in a trial of the OX40 agonist ivuxolimab. The sequence came from an adult with an advanced solid tumor such as melanoma, head and neck, liver or kidney cancer.

For the CDR3, the DNA is TGTGCCAGCAGCTCTTCGGGGGGGACCCAGGGATATGGCTACACCTTC. It encodes CASSSSGGTQGYGYTF. This rearrangement joins TRBV28 to TRBJ1-2; D possibly corresponds to TRBD1 (5 bases). Trimming cost V 6 bases and J 5 bases, with 22 bases left between them. This CDR3 spans 16 amino acids. The germline gives CDR1 MDHEN, CDR2 SYDVKM.